This T cell receptor (beta chain) was identified in a study of blood T cell repertoires in COVID-19. As for the study in general: Some COVID-19 samples were acute and others convalescent; all came from the United States, Italy and Spain. Sample material is recorded as cDNA or gDNA derived from T cells, B-cell-depleted T cells, or PBMCs.

CDR1 is LNHDA, CDR2 SQIVND, per germline (reference sequence). The CDR3 consists of 14 residues. V dropped 5 bases and J dropped 1 base, with 11 bases sitting between them. Profiling relied on immunoSEQ multiplex PCR, and the TCRdb table lists in-frame clones only, not all of them. This table has about 160,000 clones, around 84% appearing once. The chain uses TRBV19 and TRBJ1-2; D call uncertain. This TCR derives from a human donor with acute or convalescent COVID-19. The donor label of this sample is uncertain. The source material was peripheral blood. CDR3 bases: TGTGCCAGTAGTCTCCCCACGGTTAACTATGGCTACACCTTC. Its translation: CASSLPTVNYGYTF.